The clone carrying this T cell receptor beta chain occurred a few times. TCRdb re-analyzed the PCR reads using MiXCR. The repertoire includes 13,000 or so clones, around 35% of them detected once, and roughly 12% sits in the top ten. The CDR3 runs to 15 residues. The V gene end was trimmed by 5 bases and the J gene end by 9 bases; junction bases not matched to a gene: 10. The sample comes from a study of metastatic and nonmetastatic thyroid tumors. Before thyroid surgery, none of the patients had received any treatment. This chain uses TRBV12-3 or TRBV12-4 with TRBJ1-6, with TRBD1 identical over 7 bases. The TCR sequence derives from a male donor with papillary thyroid cancer or a benign thyroid nodule (not recorded which). Some clones in this sample may be carry-over from other donors' samples. The sequenced material came from tumor tissue. Here the CDR3 reads CASSPGTAAGSPLHF. The CDR3, as DNA: TGTGCCAGCAGTCCCGGGACAGCCGCCGGTTCACCCCTCCACTTT.